This T cell receptor beta chain emerged from a study of blood T cell repertoires in COVID-19. Study-wide background: Samples of COVID-19 (acute and convalescent) were obtained from the United States, Italy and Spain. Sources were T cells, B-cell-depleted T cells, or PBMCs; the material itself was cDNA or gDNA.

CDR1 SGHAT and CDR2 FQNNGV come from the germline V gene. After removal of 2 bases from V and 4 bases from J, the junction contained 3 bases not matched to a gene. The CDR3 spans 15 residues. In the authors' methods: Reference gene primer amplification gave nucleated cell count estimates. The assay was immunoSEQ multiplex PCR, and TCRdb's table has in-frame clones only and misses some. V and J calls and clone size are as listed in that table; D and trimming were resolved from the DNA. The data show 100,000 to 140,000 clones, with 70% to 90% seen just once and 6.8% held by the top ten. Sequencing was performed on peripheral blood. V and J are TRBV11-2 and TRBJ2-2, with 8 bases aligning to TRBD2. This TCR came from a man between 45 and 60 years old with active or convalescent COVID-19. CDR3 in DNA: TGTGCCAGCAGCTTAACTAGCGGCCGCACCGGGGAGCTGTTTTTT. Translated: CASSLTSGRTGELFF. Supplemented by reference TRBV11-2 and TRBJ2-2, the full variable domain reads EAGVAQSPRYKIIEKRQSVAFWCNPISGHATLYWYQQILGQGPKLLIQFQNNGVVDDSQLPKDRFSAERLKGVDSTLKIQPAKLEDSAVYLCASSLTSGRTGELFFGEGSRLTVL.